At least ten counts were recorded for the clone carrying this TCR beta chain. These data are taken from a study of T cells in Graves' hyperthyroidism and ophthalmopathy. Study background: Specimen type is peripheral blood, collected at initial diagnosis prior to any treatment.

Germline loops: CDR1 LGHDT, CDR2 YNNKEL (reference sequence). This CDR3 spans 17 amino acids. V shed 1 base, J shed 1 base, and the junction held 6 bases outside the gene matches. RNA transcripts served as the template for amplifying TCR beta CDR3 regions. Primed by the HTBI set, a first-round RT-PCR was run on the TCR CDR3. Each CDR3 protein is one row after TCRdb ran MiXCR on the multiplex PCR reads. The sample includes a few hundred thousand distinct CDR3 sequences, roughly 12% of them seen just once. The source of this sequence is a man aged 30 to 45 with Graves' hyperthyroidism that later progressed to Graves' ophthalmopathy. The specimen was blood. The V and J genes are TRBV3-1 and TRBJ2-3; 9 nucleotides line up with TRBD2. Written as DNA, the CDR3 is TGTGCCAGCAGCCAAGCTGGGGCTAGCGGGGGCACAGATACGCAGTATTTT. This gives the protein CASSQAGASGGTDTQYF.